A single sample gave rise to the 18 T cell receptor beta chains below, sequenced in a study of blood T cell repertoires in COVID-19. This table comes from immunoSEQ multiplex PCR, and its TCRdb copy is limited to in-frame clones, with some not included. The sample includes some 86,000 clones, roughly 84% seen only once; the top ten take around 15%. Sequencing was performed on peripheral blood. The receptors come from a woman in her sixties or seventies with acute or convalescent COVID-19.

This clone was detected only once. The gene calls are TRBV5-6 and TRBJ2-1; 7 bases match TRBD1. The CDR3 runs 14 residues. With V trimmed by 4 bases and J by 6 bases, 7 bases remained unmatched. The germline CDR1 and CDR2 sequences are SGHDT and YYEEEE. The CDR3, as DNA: TGTGCCAGCAGCGGCGTTAAGGGGGCCAATGAGCAGTTCTTC. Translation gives CASSGVKGANEQFF. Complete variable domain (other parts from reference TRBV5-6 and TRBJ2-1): DAGVTQSPTHLIKTRGQQVTLRCSPKSGHDTVSWYQQALGQGPQFIFQYYEEEERQRGNFPDRFSGHQFPNYSSELNVNALLLGDSALYLCASSGVKGANEQFFGPGTRLTVL.

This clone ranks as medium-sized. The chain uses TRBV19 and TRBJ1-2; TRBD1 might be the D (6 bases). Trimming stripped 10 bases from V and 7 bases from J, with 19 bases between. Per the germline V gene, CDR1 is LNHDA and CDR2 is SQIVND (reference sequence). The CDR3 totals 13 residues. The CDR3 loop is CATPGAGVGGYTF. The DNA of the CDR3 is TGTGCCACCCCCGGAGCAGGGGTCGGTGGCTACACCTTC.

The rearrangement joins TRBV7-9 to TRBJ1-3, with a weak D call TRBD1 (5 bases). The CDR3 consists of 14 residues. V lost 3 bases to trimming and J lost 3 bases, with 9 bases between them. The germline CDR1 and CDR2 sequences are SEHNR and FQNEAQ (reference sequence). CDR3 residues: CASSFAGVGNTIYF. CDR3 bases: TGTGCCAGCAGCTTCGCGGGGGTTGGAAACACCATATATTTT.

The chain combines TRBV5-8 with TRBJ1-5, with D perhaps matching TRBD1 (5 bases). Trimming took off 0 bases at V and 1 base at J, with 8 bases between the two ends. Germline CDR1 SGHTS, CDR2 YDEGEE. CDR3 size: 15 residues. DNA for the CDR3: TGTGCCAGCAGCTTGGGTCAGGGAAGCAATCAGCCCCAGCATTTT. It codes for CASSLGQGSNQPQHF.

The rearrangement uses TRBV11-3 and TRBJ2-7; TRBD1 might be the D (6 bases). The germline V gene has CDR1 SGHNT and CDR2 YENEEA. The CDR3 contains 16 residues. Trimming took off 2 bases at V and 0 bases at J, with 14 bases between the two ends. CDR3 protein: CASSLWAGANSYEQYV. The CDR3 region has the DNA TGTGCCAGCAGCTTATGGGCAGGGGCAAACTCCTACGAGCAGTACGTC.

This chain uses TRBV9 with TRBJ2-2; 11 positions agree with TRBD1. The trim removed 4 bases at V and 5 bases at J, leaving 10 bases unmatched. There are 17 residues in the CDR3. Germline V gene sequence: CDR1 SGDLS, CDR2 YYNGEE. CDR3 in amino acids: CASSPGLGTGGTGELFF. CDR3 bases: TGTGCCAGCAGCCCGGGCTTGGGGACAGGGGGAACCGGGGAGCTGTTTTTT.

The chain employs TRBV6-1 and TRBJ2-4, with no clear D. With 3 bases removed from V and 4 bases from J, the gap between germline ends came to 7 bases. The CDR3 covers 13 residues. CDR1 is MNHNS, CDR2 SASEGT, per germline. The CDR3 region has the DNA TGTGCCAGCAGTGAGTACTTAAAAAACATTCAGTACTTC. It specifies CASSEYLKNIQYF.

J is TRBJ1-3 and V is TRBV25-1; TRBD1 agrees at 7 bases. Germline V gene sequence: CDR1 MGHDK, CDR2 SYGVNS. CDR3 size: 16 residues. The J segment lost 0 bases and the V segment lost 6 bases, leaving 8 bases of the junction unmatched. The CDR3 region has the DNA TGTGCCAGCAGCATACGAACAGGGGCCTCTGGAAACACCATATATTTT. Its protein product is CASSIRTGASGNTIYF.

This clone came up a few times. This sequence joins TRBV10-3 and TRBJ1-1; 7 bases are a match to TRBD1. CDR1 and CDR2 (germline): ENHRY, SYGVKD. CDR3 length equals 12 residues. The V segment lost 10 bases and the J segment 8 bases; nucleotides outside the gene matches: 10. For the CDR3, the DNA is TGTGCCACCCGGACAGGATACGTAGAAGCTTTCTTT. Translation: CATRTGYVEAFF.

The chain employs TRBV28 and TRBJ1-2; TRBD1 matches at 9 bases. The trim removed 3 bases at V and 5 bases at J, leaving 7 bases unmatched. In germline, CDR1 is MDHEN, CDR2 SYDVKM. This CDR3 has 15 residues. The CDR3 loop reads CASSLPGQGLYGYTF. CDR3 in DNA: TGTGCCAGCAGTTTGCCGGGACAGGGACTTTATGGCTACACCTTC.

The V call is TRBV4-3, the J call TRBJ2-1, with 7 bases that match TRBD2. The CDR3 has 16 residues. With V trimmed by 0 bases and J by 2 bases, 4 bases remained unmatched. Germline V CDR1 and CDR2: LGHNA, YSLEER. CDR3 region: CASSQESGKTYNEQFF. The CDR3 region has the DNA TGCGCCAGCAGCCAAGAAAGCGGGAAAACCTACAATGAGCAGTTCTTC.

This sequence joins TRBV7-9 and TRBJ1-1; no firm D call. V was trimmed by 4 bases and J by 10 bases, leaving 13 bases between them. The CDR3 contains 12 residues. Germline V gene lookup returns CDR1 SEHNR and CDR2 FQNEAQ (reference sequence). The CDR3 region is CASSSRLDLAFF. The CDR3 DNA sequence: TGTGCCAGCAGCTCTAGACTGGATTTAGCTTTCTTT.

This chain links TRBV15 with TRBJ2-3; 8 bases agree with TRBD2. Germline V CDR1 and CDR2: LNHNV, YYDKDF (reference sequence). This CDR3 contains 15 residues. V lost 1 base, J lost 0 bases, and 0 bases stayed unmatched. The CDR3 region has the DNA TGTGCCACCAGCAGAGCTAGCGGGAGCACAGATACGCAGTATTTT. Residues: CATSRASGSTDTQYF.

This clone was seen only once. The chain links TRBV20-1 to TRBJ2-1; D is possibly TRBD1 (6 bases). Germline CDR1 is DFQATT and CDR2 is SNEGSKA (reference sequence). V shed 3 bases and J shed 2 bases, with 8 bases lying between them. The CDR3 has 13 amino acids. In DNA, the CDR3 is TGCAGTGCTAGTACAGGGCCCTACAATGAGCAGTTCTTC. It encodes CSASTGPYNEQFF.

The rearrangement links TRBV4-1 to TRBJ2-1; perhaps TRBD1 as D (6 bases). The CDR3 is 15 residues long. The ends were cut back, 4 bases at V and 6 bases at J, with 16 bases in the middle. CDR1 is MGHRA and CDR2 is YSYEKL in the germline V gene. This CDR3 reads CASSPSGRGGNEQFF. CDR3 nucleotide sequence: TGCGCCAGCAGCCCGTCAGGGCGAGGGGGCAATGAGCAGTTCTTC.

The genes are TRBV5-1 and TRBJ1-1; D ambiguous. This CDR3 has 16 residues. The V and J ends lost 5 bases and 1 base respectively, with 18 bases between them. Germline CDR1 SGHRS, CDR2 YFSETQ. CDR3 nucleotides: TGCGCCAGCAGGCCCGGTGAGAGGAGGGCGAACACTGAAGCTTTCTTT. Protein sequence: CASRPGERRANTEAFF.

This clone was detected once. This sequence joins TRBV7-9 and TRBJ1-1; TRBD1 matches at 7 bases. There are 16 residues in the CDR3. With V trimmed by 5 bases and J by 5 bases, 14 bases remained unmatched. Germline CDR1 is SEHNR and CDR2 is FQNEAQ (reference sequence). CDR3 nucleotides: TGTGCCAGCAGCCCCCCCCGAGGGGGCGAGTGGACTGAAGCTTTCTTT. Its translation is CASSPPRGGEWTEAFF. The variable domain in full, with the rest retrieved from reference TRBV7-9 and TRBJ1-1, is DTGVSQNPRHKITKRGQNVTFRCDPISEHNRLYWYRQTLGQGPEFLTYFQNEAQLEKSRLLSDRFSAERPKGSFSTLEIQRTEQGDSAMYLCASSPPRGGEWTEAFFGQGTRLTVV.

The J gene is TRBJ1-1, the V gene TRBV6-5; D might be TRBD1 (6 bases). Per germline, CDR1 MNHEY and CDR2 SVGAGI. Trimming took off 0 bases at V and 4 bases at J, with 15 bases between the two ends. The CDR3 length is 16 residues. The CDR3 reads CASSYSQGRGSTEAFF. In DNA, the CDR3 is TGTGCCAGCAGTTACTCTCAGGGGAGGGGGAGCACTGAAGCTTTCTTT.